One and the same sample provided the 31 T cell receptor beta chains below, sequenced in a study of T cell changes during pregnancy in multiple sclerosis. The data were produced by immunoSEQ multiplex PCR, yet TCRdb's version contains in-frame clones alone and is incomplete. The sample has fewer than 85,000 clones; 80% to 95% are singletons. The specimen comprised peripheral blood, sampled in the second trimester of pregnancy. Receptors originate from a female donor with multiple sclerosis, enrolled in a pregnancy study.

The sample holds one count of this clone. This chain connects TRBV5-6 to TRBJ1-6, with TRBD1 matching 9 bases. Germline CDR1 and CDR2: SGHDT and YYEEEE. There are 16 residues in the CDR3. Trimming cost V 7 bases and J 5 bases; bases outside gene matches: 10. In nucleotides, the CDR3 is TGTGCCAGCGTCCCGGGACAGGGACGAAATAATTCACCCCTCCACTTT. This encodes CASVPGQGRNNSPLHF.

The rearrangement joins TRBV5-4 to TRBJ2-5, with a tentative D call TRBD2 (5 bases). Between the trimmed V and J ends, which lost 4 bases and 2 bases, there was a span of 9 bases. The CDR3 loop spans 13 amino acids. Germline CDR1 reads SGHNT; CDR2 reads YYREEE (reference sequence). The chain's CDR3 is CASSHRGQETQYF. CDR3 in DNA: TGTGCCAGCAGCCACCGAGGGCAAGAGACCCAGTACTTC.

This clone was seen once. V and J are TRBV2 and TRBJ2-1, with 7 bases lining up with TRBD1. Losses at the gene ends were 5 bases for V and 7 bases for J; bases not matched to a gene: 8. The CDR3 covers 14 residues. The germline gives CDR1 SNHLY, CDR2 FYNNEI. The CDR3 nucleotides are TGTGCCAGCAGTCTCCGGGACAGAAAGAATGAGCAGTTCTTC. This gives the protein CASSLRDRKNEQFF.

The rearrangement joins TRBV30 to TRBJ2-7; D may be TRBD2 (6 bases). CDR3 length: 11 amino acids. The V gene lost 0 bases and the J gene lost 8 bases, with 8 bases spanning the gap. CDR1 GTSNPN and CDR2 SVGIG come from the germline V gene (reference sequence). CDR3: CAWSVAGKQYF. As DNA, the CDR3 is TGTGCCTGGAGTGTAGCGGGCAAGCAGTACTTC.

V and J are TRBV7-3 and TRBJ1-1; D might be TRBD1 (6 bases). Germline lookup yields CDR1 SGHTA and CDR2 FQGTGA. V shed 1 base and J shed 3 bases, with 6 bases lying between them. The CDR3 is made up of 13 amino acids. CDR3 bases: TGTGCCAGCAGCTTAAACAGGGACACTGAAGCTTTCTTT. This sequence encodes CASSLNRDTEAFF.

The gene calls are TRBV28 and TRBJ2-3; the match to TRBD2 covers 8 bases. This CDR3 contains 15 residues. Germline loops: CDR1 MDHEN, CDR2 SYDVKM. The V gene end was trimmed by 1 base and the J gene end by 2 bases; junction bases not matched to a gene: 2. The CDR3 DNA is TGTGCCAGCAGTTTATTACTAGCGGCCACAGATACGCAGTATTTT. Translation: CASSLLLAATDTQYF.

The V gene is TRBV11-2, the J gene TRBJ1-2; TRBD1 aligns across 7 bases. Germline V gives CDR1 SGHAT, CDR2 FQNNGV. CDR3 length equals 13 residues. V lost 3 bases to trimming and J lost 5 bases; unmatched junction nucleotides: 3. CDR3 in amino acids: CASSFTGQYGYTF. CDR3 bases: TGTGCCAGCAGCTTCACGGGACAGTATGGCTACACCTTC.

The chain is built from TRBV19 and TRBJ2-7; 11 bases fit TRBD1. The CDR3 has 14 residues. Trimming at V came to 5 bases and at J to 4 bases, leaving 4 bases not matched to a gene. In germline, CDR1 is LNHDA, CDR2 SQIVND (reference sequence). The CDR3 region has the DNA TGTGCCAGTAGTCCAGGGACAGGGGGGTACGAGCAGTACTTC. Protein sequence: CASSPGTGGYEQYF.

The chain has TRBV5-1 and TRBJ2-7; TRBD2 might be the D (5 bases). V lost 0 bases and J 6 bases, leaving 13 bases between the germline ends. The CDR3 contains 14 residues. Germline V gene lookup returns CDR1 SGHRS and CDR2 YFSETQ. For the CDR3, the DNA is TGCGCCAGCAGCTTGGCAGGACTTTCCGTCGAGCAGTACTTC. Protein product: CASSLAGLSVEQYF. Combining the CDR3 with reference TRBV5-1 and TRBJ2-7 gives the whole variable domain KAGVTQTPRYLIKTRGQQVTLSCSPISGHRSVSWYQQTPGQGLQFLFEYFSETQRNKGNFPGRFSGRQFSNSRSEMNVSTLELGDSALYLCASSLAGLSVEQYFGPGTRLTVT.

This chain connects TRBV5-1 to TRBJ1-4; D might be TRBD1 (6 bases). Germline loops: CDR1 SGHRS, CDR2 YFSETQ. The CDR3 is 13 residues long. V was pared by 5 bases and J by 7 bases, with 12 bases between. In nucleotides, the CDR3 is TGCGCCAGCAGGTTACAGGGCGGTGAAAAACTGTTTTTT. It yields the protein CASRLQGGEKLFF.

This rearrangement joins TRBV27 to TRBJ1-2; no clear D. Between the trimmed V and J ends, which lost 5 bases and 2 bases, there was a span of 9 bases. The CDR3 has 13 amino acids. Germline CDR1 and CDR2: MNHEY and SMNVEV (reference sequence). The CDR3 reads CASSLTLNYGYTF. Written as DNA, the CDR3 is TGTGCCAGCAGTCTGACATTAAACTATGGCTACACCTTC.

The chain joins TRBV7-6 to TRBJ2-2; weak D call: TRBD2 (5 bases). Germline V lookup: CDR1 SGHVS, CDR2 FNYEAQ. V gave up 1 base and J gave up 6 bases, with 15 bases separating them. The CDR3 has 16 residues. As DNA, the CDR3 is TGTGCCAGCAGCTTAGTTGGAGCTAGCCGCGCCGGGGAGCTGTTTTTT. Protein product: CASSLVGASRAGELFF.

The genes are TRBV7-8 and TRBJ1-2, with D unresolved. In germline, CDR1 is SGHVS, CDR2 FQNEAQ. This CDR3 region has 15 residues. The V end lost 2 bases, the J end lost 4 bases, and 14 bases lay between the germline ends. CDR3 loop: CASSLLKSGFYGYTF. In DNA, the CDR3 is TGTGCCAGCAGCTTACTCAAGTCGGGGTTCTATGGCTACACCTTC. Filled out from reference TRBV7-8 and TRBJ1-2, the complete variable domain reads GAGVSQSPRYKVAKRGQDVALRCDPISGHVSLFWYQQALGQGPEFLTYFQNEAQLDKSGLPSDRFFAERPEGSVSTLKIQRTQQEDSAVYLCASSLLKSGFYGYTFGSGTRLTVV.

The chain employs TRBV4-1 and TRBJ2-5; D is possibly TRBD2 (6 bases). Trimming shortened V by 2 bases and J by 5 bases, and 9 bases separated the two germline ends. Germline V gives CDR1 MGHRA, CDR2 YSYEKL. This CDR3 spans 13 amino acids. The CDR3: CASSQTSWETQYF. As DNA, the CDR3 is TGCGCCAGCAGCCAAACTAGCTGGGAGACCCAGTACTTC.

The chain uses TRBV19 and TRBJ1-5; perhaps TRBD1 as D (5 bases). The CDR3 runs 14 residues. CDR1 LNHDA and CDR2 SQIVND come from the germline V gene (reference sequence). V was trimmed by 3 bases and J by 2 bases, leaving 8 bases between them. The CDR3 reads CASSIGAGNQPQHF. CDR3 DNA sequence: TGTGCCAGTAGTATTGGGGCCGGCAATCAGCCCCAGCATTTT.

The rearrangement joins TRBV7-9 to TRBJ2-7; D call uncertain. The germline V and J ends were trimmed by 0 bases and 0 bases, with 12 bases remaining between them. The CDR3 length is 16 residues. Germline V gene lookup returns CDR1 SEHNR and CDR2 FQNEAQ (reference sequence). CDR3 residues: CASSLAGSVGSYEQYF. DNA for the CDR3: TGTGCCAGCAGCTTAGCGGGCTCAGTGGGCTCCTACGAGCAGTACTTC. Based on the CDR3 plus reference TRBV7-9 and TRBJ2-7, the full variable domain is DTGVSQNPRHKITKRGQNVTFRCDPISEHNRLYWYRQTLGQGPEFLTYFQNEAQLEKSRLLSDRFSAERPKGSFSTLEIQRTEQGDSAMYLCASSLAGSVGSYEQYFGPGTRLTVT.

The J gene is TRBJ2-7, the V gene TRBV7-2, with 7 bases that match TRBD1. This CDR3 has 13 amino acids. The V and J ends lost 1 base and 6 bases, in that order; junction bases with no gene match: 3. From germline, CDR1 is SGHTA and CDR2 FQGNSA. The CDR3: CASSLEGGGEQYF. The CDR3 region has the DNA TGTGCCAGCAGCTTAGAAGGGGGCGGCGAGCAGTACTTC.

V is TRBV28 and J is TRBJ2-7; TRBD1 agrees at 9 bases. Germline CDR1 and CDR2: MDHEN and SYDVKM. The CDR3 runs 13 residues. The V gene end was trimmed by 4 bases and the J gene end by 5 bases; junction bases not matched to a gene: 3. The CDR3 here is CASSSGDRDEQYF. In nucleotides, the CDR3 is TGTGCCAGCAGTTCAGGGGACAGGGACGAGCAGTACTTC.

CDR3 in DNA: TGTGCCAGCAGCGGCAGGGGGGAAAAACTGTTTTTT. It encodes CASSGRGEKLFF. The chain recombines TRBV6-5 with TRBJ1-4; 7 bases line up with TRBD1. The CDR3 has 12 amino acids. The trim removed 6 bases at V and 8 bases at J, leaving 3 bases unmatched. Germline loops: CDR1 MNHEY, CDR2 SVGAGI.

The V and J genes are TRBV27 and TRBJ2-1; D unclear. Germline V lookup: CDR1 MNHEY, CDR2 SMNVEV (reference sequence). The V end was cut by 8 bases, the J end by 8 bases, with 13 bases between. This CDR3 has 12 residues. CDR3 sequence (DNA): TGTGCCAGCCTCGGAGAATACGATGAGCAGTTCTTC. Amino acids: CASLGEYDEQFF.

This clone was detected only a few times. DNA for the CDR3: TGTGCCAGCGTCAGCGGGGGCTCCTACAATGAGCAGTTCTTC. Translated: CASVSGGSYNEQFF. This chain joins TRBV7-9 and TRBJ2-1; 8 nucleotides line up with TRBD2. The CDR3 consists of 14 residues. The germline V gene encodes CDR1 SEHNR and CDR2 FQNEAQ (reference sequence). Trimming cost V 8 bases and J 0 bases; bases outside gene matches: 3.

V is TRBV7-2 and J is TRBJ2-1, with 7 bases lining up with TRBD2. With 5 bases clipped from V and 10 bases from J, the junction kept 11 bases outside the gene matches. Germline CDR1 and CDR2: SGHTA and FQGNSA. This CDR3 is 14 amino acids long. CDR3 amino acids: CASSRTSKAREQFF. The CDR3 DNA follows: TGTGCCAGCAGCAGGACTAGTAAGGCGAGGGAGCAGTTCTTC.

The sample holds one count of this clone. The chain has TRBV5-5 and TRBJ2-7; D is perhaps TRBD1 (5 bases). Trimming stripped 4 bases from V and 1 base from J, with 12 bases between. Germline CDR1 SGHKS, CDR2 YYEKEE (reference sequence). The CDR3 has 14 residues. DNA of the CDR3: TGTGCCAGCAGCCGGCAAGGACAATCCTACGAGCAGTACTTC. It codes for CASSRQGQSYEQYF.

This chain links TRBV20-1 with TRBJ1-1, with no clear D. The CDR3 extends over 11 amino acids. In germline, CDR1 is DFQATT, CDR2 SNEGSKA (reference sequence). The ends were cut back, 2 bases at V and 8 bases at J, with 9 bases in the middle. Here the CDR3 reads CSARTPGEAFF. CDR3 coding DNA: TGCAGTGCTAGAACCCCGGGGGAAGCTTTCTTT.

The CDR3 coding sequence is TGTGCCAGCAGTCCTGACAGTAGCAATCAGCCCCAGCATTTT. It specifies CASSPDSSNQPQHF. The chain employs TRBV6-5 and TRBJ1-5; the D gene is possibly TRBD1 (5 bases). Trimming cost V 5 bases and J 0 bases, with 8 bases left between them. CDR3 length: 14 amino acids. CDR1 MNHEY and CDR2 SVGAGI come from the germline V gene.

This clone was counted once. The chain couples TRBV18 to TRBJ1-5; 7 bases are shared with TRBD1. Germline assignment: CDR1 KGHSH and CDR2 LQKENI. The CDR3 consists of 14 residues. J lost 7 bases, V lost 4 bases, and 7 bases had no gene match. CDR3 loop: CASSRQGWEQPQHF. The CDR3 region has the DNA TGTGCCAGCTCACGACAGGGTTGGGAGCAGCCCCAGCATTTT.

This clone was seen a handful of times. The chain links TRBV7-9 to TRBJ2-2, with unresolved D. CDR3 length equals 15 residues. The V gene lost 7 bases and the J gene lost 2 bases, with 14 bases spanning the gap. Germline V CDR1 and CDR2: SEHNR, FQNEAQ (reference sequence). The CDR3, as DNA: TGTGCCAGCAACCCGAGACACCCTAACACCGGGGAGCTGTTTTTT. Amino acids: CASNPRHPNTGELFF.

The rearrangement uses TRBV19 and TRBJ1-5, with 7 bases identical to TRBD1. Per the germline V gene, CDR1 is LNHDA and CDR2 is SQIVND (reference sequence). CDR3 length: 14 residues. Trimming cost V 4 bases and J 3 bases; bases outside gene matches: 3. The CDR3 region is CASSTQGNNQPQHF. In nucleotides, the CDR3 is TGTGCCAGTAGTACACAGGGGAACAATCAGCCCCAGCATTTT.

The chain recombines TRBV6-5 with TRBJ1-1; D not resolved. The CDR3 is 13 residues long. Germline assignment: CDR1 MNHEY and CDR2 SVGAGI. Between the trimmed V and J ends, which lost 4 bases and 5 bases, there was a span of 11 bases. The CDR3, as DNA: TGTGCCAGCAGTTCCCCGGGGTTAACTGAAGCTTTCTTT. Translating it yields CASSSPGLTEAFF.

The chain joins TRBV5-4 to TRBJ1-2; D is unresolved. V was cut by 7 bases and J by 8 bases, with 18 bases left in between. The CDR3 is 13 residues long. The germline gives CDR1 SGHNT, CDR2 YYREEE (reference sequence). Here the CDR3 reads CASHEGLTRGYTF. The CDR3, as DNA: TGTGCCAGCCACGAAGGTCTAACTAGAGGCTACACCTTC. Drawing the rest from reference TRBV5-4 and TRBJ1-2, the complete variable domain is ETGVTQSPTHLIKTRGQQVTLRCSSQSGHNTVSWYQQALGQGPQFIFQYYREEENGRGNFPPRFSGLQFPNYSSELNVNALELDDSALYLCASHEGLTRGYTFGSGTRLTVV.

The V gene is TRBV7-3, the J gene TRBJ1-1; D not certain. Germline CDR1 and CDR2: SGHTA and FQGTGA. This CDR3 contains 14 residues. Trimming pared 5 bases from V and 1 base from J, leaving 11 bases between. CDR3 residues: CASSPRGGNTEAFF. The CDR3 DNA reads as TGTGCCAGCAGCCCTCGGGGTGGGAACACTGAAGCTTTCTTT.